These 26 T cell receptor beta chains originate from one sample sequenced in a study of post-analysis software for immune sequencing data. General study points: Five or six TRBV segments were significantly more frequent in patients than in controls. TRBV5-6, TRBV5-1 and TRBV20-1 were among these segments.

For these receptors, no antigen is known. The TCR beta cDNA libraries carried unique molecular identifiers. TCRdb recomputed calls from the PCR reads with MiXCR, one row per CDR3 protein. The data show about 770,000 distinct CDR3 sequences, 46% seen once. The sample consisted of blood. The receptors were gathered from a girl aged 5 to 17 with multiple sclerosis.

The rearrangement joins TRBV9 to TRBJ1-2; D may be TRBD1 (6 bases). The CDR3 loop spans 14 amino acids. Between the trimmed V and J ends, which lost 0 bases and 8 bases, there was a span of 14 bases. Germline CDR1 SGDLS, CDR2 YYNGEE. The CDR3 DNA follows: TGTGCCAGCAGCGTAGAGACAGGCCCGGAAGGCTACACCTTC. Its protein product is CASSVETGPEGYTF.

This chain links TRBV3-1 with TRBJ2-4; 9 bases map to TRBD1. The better agreement between TRBJ2-7 and the DNA end casts doubt on the J call. The CDR3 contains 14 residues. CDR1 is LGHDT and CDR2 is YNNKEL in the germline V gene (reference sequence). The CDR3 DNA follows: TGTGCCAGCGAGGACAGGGGTAATACCTACGAGCAGTACTTC. This gives the protein CASEDRGNTYEQYF.

V is TRBV27 and J is TRBJ2-5; tentative D call: TRBD2 (5 bases). TRBJ2-7 explains the end of the DNA better; the J call may be wrong. The CDR3 loop spans 14 amino acids. Germline V gene lookup returns CDR1 MNHEY and CDR2 SMNVEV (reference sequence). The CDR3 spells CASRQLGSSNEQYF. DNA for the CDR3: TGTGCCAGCAGGCAACTAGGATCGTCAAACGAGCAGTACTTC.

This clonotype was seen a handful of times. The chain joins TRBV29-1 to TRBJ2-5; TRBD2 matches at 7 bases. Unmatched junction bases numbered 10, after V lost 6 bases and J lost 6 bases. The CDR3 extends over 13 amino acids. Germline V CDR1 and CDR2: SQVTM, ANQGSEA. CDR3: CSVPPGGSQTQYF. CDR3 sequence (DNA): TGCAGCGTCCCCCCGGGCGGGAGTCAGACCCAGTACTTC.

This clonotype was seen more than once but under ten times. The rearrangement joins TRBV4-3 to TRBJ2-1; D not certain. V lost 0 bases and J lost 5, with 14 bases in between. The CDR3 loop spans 16 amino acids. Germline CDR1 reads LGHNA; CDR2 reads YSLEER. CDR3 residues: CASSQEGRSYNNEQFF. The CDR3 nucleotides read TGCGCCAGCAGCCAAGAAGGTCGGAGCTATAACAATGAGCAGTTCTTC.

This clonotype has a handful of counts. The chain employs TRBV20-1 and TRBJ1-2, with TRBD1 identical over 10 bases. The V gene end was trimmed by 1 base and the J gene end by 8 bases; junction bases not matched to a gene: 1. This CDR3 has 12 residues. The germline CDR1 and CDR2 sequences are DFQATT and SNEGSKA (reference sequence). DNA of the CDR3: TGCAGTGCTAGAGGGACAGGGGGAGGCTACACCTTC. This codes for CSARGTGGGYTF.

A remark on this clonotype: This likely comes from a read error, as the CDR3 has no conserved phenylalanine or tryptophan at its end. V and J are TRBV7-2 and TRBJ2-4; 9 bases are shared with TRBD2. CDR1 and CDR2 from the germline V gene are SGHTA and FQGNSA. This CDR3 comprises 16 residues. The junction had 11 bases not matched to a gene; V was cut back by 4 bases and J by 7 bases. CDR3 nucleotides: TGTGCCAGCAGCTCCAATCCGGGACTAGCATCGAACATTCAGTACTGC. The encoded protein is CASSSNPGLASNIQYC.

There are a few counts of this clonotype. The chain links TRBV7-2 to TRBJ2-3, with 8 bases that match TRBD1. The CDR3 covers 14 residues. Germline V CDR1 and CDR2: SGHTA, FQGNSA. The trim removed 3 bases at V and 4 bases at J, leaving 3 bases unmatched. The CDR3 spells CASSFGQGPDTQYF. The DNA for the CDR3 is TGTGCCAGCAGCTTTGGACAGGGCCCAGATACGCAGTATTTT. Using reference TRBV7-2 and TRBJ2-3 for the parts outside the CDR3, the full variable domain is GAGVSQSPSNKVTEKGKDVELRCDPISGHTALYWYRQSLGQGLEFLIYFQGNSAPDKSGLPSDRFSAERTGGSVSTLTIQRTQQEDSAVYLCASSFGQGPDTQYFGPGTRLTVL.

The V call is TRBV6-1, the J call TRBJ2-6; D is unresolved. Per germline, CDR1 MNHNS and CDR2 SASEGT. The CDR3 sequence is 16 residues long. Trimming took 3 bases from V and 2 from J, leaving 11 bases between them. In nucleotides, the CDR3 is TGTGCCAGCAGTGATAACCGGGCCACTGGGGCCAACGTCCTGACTTTC. Translation: CASSDNRATGANVLTF.

This chain links TRBV7-2 with TRBJ2-3; D may correspond to TRBD1 or TRBD2 (5 bases each). V lost 3 bases to trimming and J lost 8 bases, with 6 bases between them. Germline V lookup: CDR1 SGHTA, CDR2 FQGNSA. CDR3 length: 11 amino acids. The DNA for the CDR3 is TGTGCCAGCAGCTTCGGGGCTACGCAGTATTTT. This codes for CASSFGATQYF.

V usage is TRBV9 and J usage is TRBJ1-1; D unresolved. V lost 2 bases and J 0 bases, leaving 5 bases between the germline ends. The CDR3 runs 13 residues. In germline, CDR1 is SGDLS, CDR2 YYNGEE. CDR3 sequence (DNA): TGTGCCAGCAGCGTCGGGATGAACACTGAAGCTTTCTTT. It is translated as CASSVGMNTEAFF.

This clonotype has at least ten counts. The CDR3 region is CASSLGQGANQPQHF. CDR3 nucleotide sequence: TGCGCCAGCAGCCTCGGACAGGGCGCCAATCAGCCCCAGCATTTT. The V and J genes are TRBV5-1 and TRBJ1-5; 8 bases fit TRBD1. The CDR3 has 15 amino acids. Germline CDR1 and CDR2: SGHRS and YFSETQ. V lost 4 bases to trimming and J lost 3 bases; unmatched junction nucleotides: 6.

The chain carries TRBV20-1 and TRBJ2-1; TRBD2 aligns across 10 bases. The CDR3 consists of 15 residues. The V gene end was trimmed by 3 bases and the J gene end by 5 bases; junction bases not matched to a gene: 7. The germline CDR1 and CDR2 sequences are DFQATT and SNEGSKA (reference sequence). In DNA, the CDR3 is TGCAGTGCTAGTCCAGCGGGAGGGTCCAACAATGAGCAGTTCTTC. The encoded protein is CSASPAGGSNNEQFF.

J is TRBJ2-7 and V is TRBV7-2, with D uncertain. The CDR3 is 14 residues long. Germline CDR1 is SGHTA and CDR2 is FQGNSA. Trimming pared 7 bases from V and 1 base from J, leaving 14 bases between. The CDR3 coding sequence is TGTGCCAGCACCCTATCGGACGTTTCCTACGAGCAGTACTTC. Translated, it gives CASTLSDVSYEQYF.

The V call is TRBV12-3 or TRBV12-4, the J call TRBJ1-2; possibly TRBD1 for D (5 bases). The length of the CDR3 is 13 residues. The V gene lost 11 bases and the J gene lost 4 bases, with 17 bases spanning the gap. In nucleotides, the CDR3 is TGTGCCGGCAACCGGGACTGGAGCTATGGCTACACCTTC. Its protein is CAGNRDWSYGYTF.

The sample holds a few counts of this clonotype. This CDR3 is CSARDHGLAAETQYF. DNA for the CDR3: TGCAGTGCTAGAGATCATGGACTAGCAGCCGAGACCCAGTACTTC. V gene TRBV20-1 combines with J gene TRBJ2-5; TRBD2 agrees at 8 bases. Unmatched junction bases numbered 8, after V lost 0 bases and J lost 5 bases. This CDR3 has 15 residues. Germline values: CDR1 DFQATT, CDR2 SNEGSKA (reference sequence).

This rearrangement joins TRBV29-1 to TRBJ2-5, with D perhaps matching TRBD1 or TRBD2 (6 bases each). Per the germline V gene, CDR1 is SQVTM and CDR2 is ANQGSEA. The CDR3 spans 11 residues. Trimming took off 5 bases at V and 11 bases at J, with 15 bases between the two ends. In DNA, the CDR3 is TGCAGCGTTCTTGGGGGGCCTGAGCAGTACTTC. Translating gives CSVLGGPEQYF. Filled out from reference TRBV29-1 and TRBJ2-5, the complete variable domain reads SAVISQKPSRDICQRGTSLTIQCQVDSQVTMMFWYRQQPGQSLTLIATANQGSEATYESGFVIDKFPISRPNLTFSTLTVSNMSPEDSSIYLCSVLGGPEQYFGPGTRLLVL.

The chain carries TRBV7-9 and TRBJ1-1, with TRBD1 as a possible D gene (6 bases). V was clipped by 2 bases and J by 6 bases, with 10 bases between them. The germline gives CDR1 SEHNR, CDR2 FQNEAQ (reference sequence). The length of the CDR3 is 13 residues. This CDR3 is CASSLTGGPEAFF. The CDR3 DNA reads TGTGCCAGCAGCTTAACCGGGGGCCCTGAAGCTTTCTTT.

The chain uses TRBV7-9 and TRBJ2-1; 9 nucleotides match TRBD2. From germline, CDR1 is SEHNR and CDR2 FQNEAQ (reference sequence). J was trimmed by 8 bases and V by 5 bases; bases with no gene match: 16. The CDR3 is 17 residues long. CDR3 protein: CASSQEWGLAGQYEQFF. The CDR3 bases are TGTGCCAGCAGCCAGGAGTGGGGGCTAGCGGGACAGTATGAGCAGTTCTTC.

The V gene is TRBV18, the J gene TRBJ2-5; 8 nucleotides agree with TRBD1. The J call may be mistaken, given a closer DNA end match to TRBJ2-7. There are 13 residues in the CDR3. Germline V lookup: CDR1 KGHSH, CDR2 LQKENI. The CDR3, as DNA: TGTGCCAGCTCACCTTCGACAGGGGACGAGCAGTACTTC. It yields the protein CASSPSTGDEQYF.

The V gene is TRBV20-1, the J gene TRBJ2-1, with 10 bases matching TRBD1. The CDR3 loop spans 17 amino acids. J was trimmed by 0 bases and V by 5 bases; bases with no gene match: 10. Germline V gene sequence: CDR1 DFQATT, CDR2 SNEGSKA (reference sequence). The CDR3 DNA is TGCAGTGCTTCTCGGGACAGGGGAAGGGGCTCCTACAATGAGCAGTTCTTC. It is translated as CSASRDRGRGSYNEQFF.

J is TRBJ2-1 and V is TRBV6-4; 8 nucleotides align to TRBD2. There are 13 residues in the CDR3. CDR1 is MRHNA and CDR2 is SNTAGT in the germline V gene. Trimming took 6 bases from V and 15 from J; bases not matched to a gene: 13. The CDR3 spells CASSETSGSPGFF. The CDR3 DNA reads TGTGCCAGCAGCGAAACTAGCGGCTCGCCTGGGTTCTTC.

This clonotype was seen a single time. This chain uses TRBV12-3 or TRBV12-4 with TRBJ2-1; D is perhaps TRBD1 or TRBD2 (5 bases each). V lost 4 bases to trimming and J lost 10 bases, with 11 bases between them. This CDR3 is built from 12 residues. The CDR3 loop is CASSWGTREQFF. In nucleotides, the CDR3 is TGTGCCAGCAGTTGGGGGACCCGAGAGCAGTTCTTC.

In its sample, this clonotype was seen a few times. The chain couples TRBV29-1 to TRBJ1-1; TRBD1 agrees at 7 bases. The length of the CDR3 is 15 residues. J lost 0 bases, V lost 1 base, and 5 bases had no gene match. Germline CDR1 reads SQVTM; CDR2 reads ANQGSEA. The chain's CDR3 is CSVEVPTGLNTEAFF. Written as DNA, the CDR3 is TGCAGCGTTGAAGTCCCGACAGGGCTGAACACTGAAGCTTTCTTT.

The chain is built from TRBV20-1 and TRBJ2-4; D is uncertain. Matching the DNA end better, TRBJ2-5 makes the J call doubtful. Per germline, CDR1 DFQATT and CDR2 SNEGSKA (reference sequence). The CDR3 contains 16 residues. This CDR3 reads CSASEGGLRIQETQYF. DNA for the CDR3: TGCAGTGCTAGTGAAGGCGGCCTGCGGATCCAAGAGACCCAGTACTTC.

The chain joins TRBV28 to TRBJ2-1; D ambiguous. V dropped 3 bases and J dropped 1 base, with 10 bases sitting between them. The CDR3 sequence is 15 residues long. Per the germline V gene, CDR1 is MDHEN and CDR2 is SYDVKM. The CDR3 sequence is CASSFVGGSYNEQFF. Written as DNA, the CDR3 is TGTGCCAGCAGTTTCGTAGGTGGTTCCTACAATGAGCAGTTCTTC. Full variable domain (remainder filled in from reference TRBV28 and TRBJ2-1): DVKVTQSSRYLVKRTGEKVFLECVQDMDHENMFWYRQDPGLGLRLIYFSYDVKMKEKGDIPEGYSVSREKKERFSLILESASTNQTSMYLCASSFVGGSYNEQFFGPGTRLTVL.